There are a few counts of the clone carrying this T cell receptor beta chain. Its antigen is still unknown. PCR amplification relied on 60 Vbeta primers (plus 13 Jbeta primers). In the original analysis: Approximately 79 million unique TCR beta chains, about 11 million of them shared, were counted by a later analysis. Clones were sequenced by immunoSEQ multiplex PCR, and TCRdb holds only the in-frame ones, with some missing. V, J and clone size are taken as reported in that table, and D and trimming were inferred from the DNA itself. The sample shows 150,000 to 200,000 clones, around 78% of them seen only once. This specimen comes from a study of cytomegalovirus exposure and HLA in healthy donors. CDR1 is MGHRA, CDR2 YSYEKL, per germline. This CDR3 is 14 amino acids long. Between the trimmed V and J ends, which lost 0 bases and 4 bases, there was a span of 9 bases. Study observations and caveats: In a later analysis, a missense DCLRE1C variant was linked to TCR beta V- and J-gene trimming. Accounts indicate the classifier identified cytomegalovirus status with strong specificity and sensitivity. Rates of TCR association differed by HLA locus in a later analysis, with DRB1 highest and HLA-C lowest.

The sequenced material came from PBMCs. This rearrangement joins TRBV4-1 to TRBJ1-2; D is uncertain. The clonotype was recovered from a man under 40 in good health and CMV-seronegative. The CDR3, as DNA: TGCGCCAGCAGCCAAGATCCTACGGGCTATGGCTACACCTTC. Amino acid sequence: CASSQDPTGYGYTF.